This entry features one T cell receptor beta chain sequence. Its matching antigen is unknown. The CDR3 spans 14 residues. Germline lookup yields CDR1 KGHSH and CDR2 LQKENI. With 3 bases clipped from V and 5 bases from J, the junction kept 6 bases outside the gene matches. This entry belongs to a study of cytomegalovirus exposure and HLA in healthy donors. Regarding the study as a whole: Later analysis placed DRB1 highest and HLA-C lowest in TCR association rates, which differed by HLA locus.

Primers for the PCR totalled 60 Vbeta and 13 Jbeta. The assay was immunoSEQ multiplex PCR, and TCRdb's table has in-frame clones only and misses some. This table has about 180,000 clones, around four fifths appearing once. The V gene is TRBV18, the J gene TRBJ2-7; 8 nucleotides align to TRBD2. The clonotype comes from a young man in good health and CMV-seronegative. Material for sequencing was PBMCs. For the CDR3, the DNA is TGTGCCAGCTCACCCCGGGAGGGGAGGCACGAGCAGTACTTC. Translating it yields CASSPREGRHEQYF.